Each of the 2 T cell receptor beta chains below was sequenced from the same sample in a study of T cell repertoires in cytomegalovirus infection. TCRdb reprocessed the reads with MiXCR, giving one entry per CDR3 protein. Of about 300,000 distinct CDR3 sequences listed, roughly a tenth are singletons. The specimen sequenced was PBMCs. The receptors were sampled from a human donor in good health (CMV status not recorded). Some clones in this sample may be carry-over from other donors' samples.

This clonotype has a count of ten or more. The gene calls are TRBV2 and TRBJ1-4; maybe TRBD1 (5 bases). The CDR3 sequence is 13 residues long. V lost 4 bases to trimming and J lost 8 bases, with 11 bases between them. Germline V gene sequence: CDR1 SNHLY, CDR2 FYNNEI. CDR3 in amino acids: CASSGGSSEKLFF. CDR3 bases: TGTGCCAGCAGTGGGGGGAGTTCGGAAAAACTGTTTTTT.

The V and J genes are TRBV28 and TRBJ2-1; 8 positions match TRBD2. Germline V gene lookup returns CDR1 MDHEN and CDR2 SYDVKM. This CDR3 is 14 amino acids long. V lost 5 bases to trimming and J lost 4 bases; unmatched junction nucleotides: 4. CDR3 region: CASSRGGKYNEQFF. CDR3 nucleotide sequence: TGTGCCAGCAGTCGCGGGGGGAAGTACAATGAGCAGTTCTTC.